This passage covers 21 T cell receptor beta chains from one sample sequenced in a study of T cell changes during pregnancy in multiple sclerosis (dated 2019 in TCRdb). Receptors were amplified or captured by the immunoSEQ multiplex PCR assay. TCRdb mirrors the immuneACCESS table, restricted to in-frame sequences. Some clones are absent from its copies; in checked studies, under half trace to an unresolved V gene, and the reason for the others is unknown. The sample table shows about 45,000 clones, and 85% to 95% are seen once. The ten largest clones add up to 2.9% of the sample. Sequences were derived from CD8+ T cells from peripheral blood mononuclear cells, sampled in the second trimester of pregnancy. The receptors were gathered from a female donor with multiple sclerosis, enrolled in a pregnancy study.

The chain links TRBV7-3 to TRBJ2-1, with D tentatively TRBD2 (6 bases). From germline, CDR1 is SGHTA and CDR2 FQGTGA. This CDR3 spans 15 amino acids. V gave up 1 base and J gave up 4 bases, with 11 bases separating them. DNA for the CDR3: TGTGCCAGCAGCTTAAGCGGCGGGGAGTACAATGAGCAGTTCTTC. Encoded protein: CASSLSGGEYNEQFF.

The rearrangement joins TRBV4-1 to TRBJ2-5; D is perhaps TRBD2 (6 bases). Trimming removed 4 bases at V and 3 bases at J, with 12 bases between. Germline CDR1 MGHRA, CDR2 YSYEKL. The CDR3 totals 14 residues. The CDR3 DNA sequence: TGCGCCAGCAGCCCCCCGGGACTCGAAGAGACCCAGTACTTC. Its protein product is CASSPPGLEETQYF.

The chain uses TRBV5-6 and TRBJ1-3, with D perhaps TRBD1 (6 bases). Germline-derived CDR1 and CDR2 are SGHDT and YYEEEE. V was trimmed by 2 bases and J by 0 bases, leaving 12 bases between them. This CDR3 is 16 amino acids long. The DNA of the CDR3 is TGTGCCAGCAGCTTCGGGACACCCATCTCTGGAAACACCATATATTTT. Its protein is CASSFGTPISGNTIYF.

This chain links TRBV7-7 with TRBJ2-2; TRBD2 aligns across 7 bases. Germline CDR1 reads SSHAT; CDR2 reads FNYEAQ (reference sequence). CDR3 length: 16 amino acids. Trimming at V came to 4 bases and at J to 4 bases, leaving 9 bases not matched to a gene. CDR3 loop: CASSSADSGLTGELFF. CDR3 DNA: TGTGCCAGCAGCTCGGCAGATAGCGGGCTCACCGGGGAGCTGTTTTTT.

This chain uses TRBV11-2 with TRBJ2-7; D may be TRBD2 (6 bases). CDR1 SGHAT and CDR2 FQNNGV come from the germline V gene. Trimming took 1 base from V and 2 from J, leaving 12 bases between them. The CDR3 runs 15 residues. The CDR3 coding sequence is TGTGCCAGCAGCTTAGTGCGGGGACGCGCCTACGAGCAGTACTTC. Translation: CASSLVRGRAYEQYF.

V and J are TRBV19 and TRBJ1-2; 8 positions agree with TRBD1. There are 14 residues in the CDR3. The junction had 7 bases not matched to a gene; V was cut back by 3 bases and J by 7 bases. Germline-derived CDR1 and CDR2 are LNHDA and SQIVND (reference sequence). The CDR3 region is CASSISGGAGGYTF. The CDR3 coding sequence is TGTGCCAGTAGTATCTCAGGGGGCGCAGGTGGCTACACCTTC.

The V gene is TRBV12-5, the J gene TRBJ2-1, with D possibly being TRBD2 (6 bases). V gave up 3 bases and J gave up 4 bases, with 13 bases separating them. CDR3 length: 15 residues. Germline assignment: CDR1 LGHNT and CDR2 FRNRAP. CDR3 loop: CASGFIAGRYNEQFF. The CDR3 DNA follows: TGTGCTAGTGGTTTCATCGCGGGGAGGTACAATGAGCAGTTCTTC.

The rearrangement joins TRBV7-2 to TRBJ2-7, with 10 bases matching TRBD2. This CDR3 has 15 amino acids. The junction had 5 bases not matched to a gene; V was cut back by 5 bases and J by 1 base. The germline gives CDR1 SGHTA, CDR2 FQGNSA. The CDR3 DNA follows: TGTGCCAGCAGCGCGATTAGCGGGGGGTCCTACGAGCAGTACTTC. It codes for CASSAISGGSYEQYF.

The CDR3 region has the DNA TGTGCCAGCAGCCCCGGGACAGGGGGCGTGTTTGGCTACACCTTC. It encodes CASSPGTGGVFGYTF. The chain has TRBV28 and TRBJ1-2; 12 bases line up with TRBD1. The CDR3 is made up of 15 amino acids. Germline V gene data show CDR1 as MDHEN and CDR2 as SYDVKM. V lost 6 bases and J lost 7; bases outside the gene matches: 9.

The chain's CDR3 is CASSDIPGTGNEAFF. The CDR3 region has the DNA TGTGCCAGCAGTGATATCCCCGGGACAGGGAATGAAGCTTTCTTT. V usage is TRBV2 and J usage is TRBJ1-1; 9 nucleotides line up with TRBD1. Germline CDR1 SNHLY, CDR2 FYNNEI. V shed 3 bases and J 7 bases; nucleotides not matched to a gene: 9. There are 15 residues in the CDR3.

The CDR3 DNA sequence: TGTGCCAGCAGTGAAACAGGGGTGAACACCGGGGAGCTGTTTTTT. This codes for CASSETGVNTGELFF. V gene TRBV2 combines with J gene TRBJ2-2, with 7 bases fitting TRBD1. The junction had 1 base not matched to a gene; V was cut back by 2 bases and J by 1 base. The CDR3 covers 15 residues. CDR1 and CDR2 from the germline V gene are SNHLY and FYNNEI.

The CDR3 DNA is TGTGCCAGCAGCAAAGATGCGGGGAAACAAGAGACCCAGTACTTC. Protein product: CASSKDAGKQETQYF. The rearrangement links TRBV9 to TRBJ2-5; a weak D match, TRBD2 (6 bases). From germline, CDR1 is SGDLS and CDR2 YYNGEE. There are 15 residues in the CDR3. The ends were cut back, 4 bases at V and 2 bases at J, with 15 bases in the middle. The variable domain in full, completed from reference TRBV9 and TRBJ2-5, reads DSGVTQTPKHLITATGQRVTLRCSPRSGDLSVYWYQQSLDQGLQFLIQYYNGEERAKGNILERFSAQQFPDLHSELNLSSLELGDSALYFCASSKDAGKQETQYFGPGTRLLVL.

The rearrangement joins TRBV10-2 to TRBJ2-7; possibly TRBD1 for D (6 bases). This CDR3 is built from 14 residues. CDR1 WSHSY and CDR2 SAAADI come from the germline V gene. V was pared by 0 bases and J by 7 bases, with 13 bases between. The CDR3, as DNA: TGCGCCAGCAGTGAGTCAGTAACAGGGAATGAGCAGTACTTC. Protein: CASSESVTGNEQYF.

The chain carries TRBV2 and TRBJ2-2; D is possibly TRBD1 (5 bases). The CDR3 is 15 residues long. Deletions cut 0 bases from V and 2 bases from J, with 7 bases between. Germline lookup yields CDR1 SNHLY and CDR2 FYNNEI. CDR3 sequence reads: CASSEAGRNTGELFF. CDR3 bases: TGTGCCAGCAGTGAAGCGGGGCGCAACACCGGGGAGCTGTTTTTT. Filled out from reference TRBV2 and TRBJ2-2, the complete variable domain reads EPEVTQTPSHQVTQMGQEVILRCVPISNHLYFYWYRQILGQKVEFLVSFYNNEISEKSEIFDDQFSVERPDGSNFTLKIRSTKLEDSAMYFCASSEAGRNTGELFFGEGSRLTVL.

The sample holds one count of this clone. The CDR3 bases are TGCGCCAGCAGCCAAGATCGGGGGGGTGGGGGTGAAGCTTTCTTT. Translating gives CASSQDRGGGGEAFF. The gene calls are TRBV4-3 and TRBJ1-1, with D possibly matching TRBD1 (5 bases). Deletions cut 0 bases from V and 7 bases from J, with 15 bases between. Germline V gene data show CDR1 as LGHNA and CDR2 as YSLEER. This CDR3 has 15 amino acids.

This clone was counted a single time. The chain has TRBV5-4 and TRBJ1-2; no clear D. CDR3 length: 11 amino acids. Germline V gives CDR1 SGHNT, CDR2 YYREEE (reference sequence). V lost 3 bases to trimming and J lost 7 bases, with 7 bases between them. As DNA, the CDR3 is TGTGCCAGCAGCTGGGGAGGTGGCTACACCTTC. Protein sequence: CASSWGGGYTF.

This chain joins TRBV2 and TRBJ2-3; 8 positions match TRBD2. This CDR3 spans 16 amino acids. Germline V gene sequence: CDR1 SNHLY, CDR2 FYNNEI. V lost 6 bases, J lost 2 bases, and 10 bases stayed unmatched. DNA for the CDR3: TGTGCCAGCAGACCCCGGGGGGGTAGGGACACAGATACGCAGTATTTT. This gives the protein CASRPRGGRDTDTQYF.

The chain is built from TRBV6-1 and TRBJ2-2; 7 bases fit TRBD2. Trimming took 2 bases from V and 3 from J; bases not matched to a gene: 3. The CDR3 has 15 residues. Germline CDR1 is MNHNS and CDR2 is SASEGT. CDR3 amino acids: CASSETSGDTGELFF. The CDR3 DNA follows: TGTGCCAGCAGTGAAACGAGCGGGGACACCGGGGAGCTGTTTTTT.

The V and J genes are TRBV27 and TRBJ1-1, with D hard to call. The V gene lost 2 bases and the J gene lost 4 bases, with 11 bases spanning the gap. Per germline, CDR1 MNHEY and CDR2 SMNVEV (reference sequence). This CDR3 is 14 amino acids long. In DNA form, the CDR3 reads TGTGCCAGCAGTTTAGTGTGGGCAGGCACTGAAGCTTTCTTT. Protein product: CASSLVWAGTEAFF.

The rearrangement uses TRBV7-9 and TRBJ2-7; D is unclear. This CDR3 is built from 14 residues. V lost 8 bases, J lost 1 base, and 15 bases lay in between. Germline CDR1 SEHNR, CDR2 FQNEAQ (reference sequence). In nucleotides, the CDR3 is TGTGCCAGCGGCCTGGCCTTTTCATCCTACGAGCAGTACTTC. Translation gives CASGLAFSSYEQYF.

The chain couples TRBV7-8 to TRBJ1-5; D is undetermined. The CDR3 sequence is 15 residues long. In germline, CDR1 is SGHVS, CDR2 FQNEAQ. V was cut by 1 base and J by 5 bases, with 12 bases left in between. CDR3: CASSLGSGLDQPQHF. CDR3 sequence (DNA): TGTGCCAGCAGCTTAGGGTCAGGTTTGGATCAGCCCCAGCATTTT.